This T cell receptor beta chain came from a study of regulatory T cells in long-lasting Graves disease (dated by TCRdb to about 2021). Regarding the complete study: Persistent Graves' disease meant more than 5 years of antithyroid drug treatment with TSH receptor autoantibodies that stayed positive. Persistent Graves' disease patients in the clinical cohort had taken antithyroid drugs for around 10 years on average. TCR sequencing covered about 13 persistent and some 20 newly diagnosed Graves' disease patients, 33 samples in total. This study used TCR sequencing and RNA sequencing of peripheral blood to compare persistent Graves' disease patients against newly diagnosed Graves' disease patients. The study was conducted in China and was registered as a clinical trial. The investigation overall reported the following: The small sample size was acknowledged by the authors as a limitation that may reduce accuracy. Lower TCR Shannon entropy and fewer highly expanded clones were observed in persistent Graves' disease patients than in newly diagnosed patients, which suggested clonal expansion. Patients with persistent disease shared more public clonotypes (around 2,500) than newly diagnosed patients did (966). Because the primary lesion, thyroid tissue, could not be accessed, the study looked at peripheral blood alone. Sequencing and analysis were restricted to the TCR beta chain. Persistent disease showed preferential use of TRBV28, TRBJ1-2 and TRBJ2-5, whereas newly diagnosed disease favored TRBV20-1 and TRBJ2-1.

Per the publication, the time point label means: persistent/refractory GD, antithyroid drugs over 5 years with positive TRAb. For both TCR sequencing and RNA sequencing, RNA was extracted from PBMCs in TRIzol. The diagnosis of Graves' disease followed American Thyroid Association guidelines. Patients for the study were recruited at an endocrinology department in Xi'an, China. Each patient gave approximately 8.8 milliliters of peripheral blood, collected in an EDTA anticoagulant tube. PBMCs were isolated by Ficoll Paque Plus density gradient separation without further T cell sorting. An Agilent 2100 Bioanalyzer and agarose gel were used to check RNA quality, while a NanoDrop 2000 measured RNA concentration. The library was generated by multiplex PCR. The sequencing machine was an Illumina HiSeq 4000. TCR beta libraries were built with iRepertoire HTBI primers and Arm-PCR amplification of CDR3 regions. PCR products were gel purified before sequencing. The authors' analysis ran thus. Gene usage analysis of CDR3 amino acid clonotypes relied on the roughly 64 TRBV and about 13 TRBJ segments identified across samples. COPE and FqMerger were used to merge filtered high-quality paired reads into contigs. BLAST was used to align contigs to the IMGT TRBV, TRBD and TRBJ reference genes, and CDR3 was defined following IMGT. Any clonotype with a frequency above 0.1% was classified as a highly expanded clone. Repertoire diversity was measured by Shannon entropy, and V-J evenness by the Gini coefficient. Public clonotypes were defined as clonotypes shared by more than one individual. Through fastp at Q25 and MiXCR, TCRdb rebuilt clones from the public reads, retaining in-frame beta chains. One record per CDR3 amino acid sequence lists the most common genes and DNA. TCRdb, not the original authors, processed these V and J calls. Recorded for this sample are approximately 400,000 distinct CDR3 sequences; about 23% of them occurred a single time. 25% to 30% of the sample rests with the top ten.

According to the germline V gene, CDR1 reads SNHLY and CDR2 reads FYNNEI. From cysteine to phenylalanine, the CDR3 is 16 amino acids long. Only the CDR3 part of the read is kept: 48 bases, read in frame from the first base. V and J lose 3 bases and 3 bases, and a span of 15 bases separates them. This clonotype occurred many times. Its antigen has not been determined. The input lacks base qualities; no much larger clone sits a single base away. The TCR comes from a middle-aged woman with Graves disease. Donor details come from another sample of the same person, matched by shared clones. This chain joins TRBV2 to TRBJ1-5, with the D segment identity uncertain. Sequenced material: peripheral blood mononuclear cells (PBMCs), taken when the disease was refractory, from a patient treated with antithyroid drugs. The CDR3 reads CASSDRAGGNNQPQHF. The nucleotide sequence reads as follows: TGTGCCAGCAGTGATAGGGCAGGCGGAAACAATCAGCCCCAGCATTTT.